This T cell receptor (beta chain) was recovered during a study of blood T cell repertoires in COVID-19. Study information: Both acute and convalescent COVID-19 samples were obtained from the United States, Italy and Spain. T cells, B-cell-depleted T cells, or PBMCs provided the cDNA or gDNA that served as material.

Original handling: Scientists estimated how many nucleated cells there were by amplifying reference gene primers. TCRdb keeps only in-frame clones here, not all; method: immunoSEQ multiplex PCR. The V and J calls and clone size were taken over from that table, and D and trimming were inferred from the DNA. The sample yields around 130,000 clones, roughly 86% seen once. This clone was picked up a small number of times. The CDR3 sequence is 15 residues long. After removal of 5 bases from V and 0 bases from J, the junction contained 6 bases not matched to a gene. The germline V gene has CDR1 MNHEY and CDR2 SVGAGI.

The source is a human donor in a cohort sampled during active COVID-19. The chain joins TRBV6-5 to TRBJ1-2; TRBD1 aligns across 7 bases. Sequencing used peripheral blood. The CDR3 sequence is CASSIGTASNYGYTF. Here the CDR3 DNA reads TGTGCCAGCAGTATTGGGACAGCGTCTAACTATGGCTACACCTTC.